This T cell receptor (beta chain) was obtained from a study of blood T cell repertoires in COVID-19 (dated by TCRdb to between 2020 and 2021). Concerning the study at large: Samples covering the acute and convalescent phases of COVID-19 were provided by collaborators in the United States, Italy and Spain. The material from the prospective study consisted of cDNA or gDNA derived from T cells, B-cell-depleted T cells, or PBMCs. Where available, HLA class I and class II types were obtained from metadata supplied by the sample provider rather than from assay-based typing. The sample metadata nearly always contained a de-identified subject ID, COVID-19 status, age in years and sex. Subjects who had been exposed to COVID-19, were actively infected with it, or had recovered from it provided the deeply sampled blood TCRbeta repertoires that made up the dataset. A freely available public database, intended as a resource for researchers studying the immune response to SARS-CoV-2, is where the repertoires were released. Samples came from the ongoing ImmuneRACE study (first 160 participants) plus 1,254 subjects from 6 global collaborators. What the study reported, not specific to this receptor: The amount of clinical and demographic metadata varied by source and participant and was provided uncurated.

About this clone itself: The antigen it recognizes is unknown. It has no much larger one-base neighbor in the sample; base qualities were not kept.

TCRbeta CDR3 regions were amplified from genomic DNA using the immunoSEQ Assay, a bias-controlled multiplex PCR. Per the authors' processing: The number of nucleated cells in each sample was estimated from the amplification of reference gene primers within the assay. To quantify the absolute abundance of each unique TCRbeta CDR3 rearrangement, sequence reads were collapsed and filtered. For each sample, productive Simpson clonality was calculated by taking the square root of Simpson's diversity index across productive rearrangements. TCRdb retrieved this table from immuneACCESS and kept in-frame rearrangements only. Not all clones are present; in checked studies, unresolved V genes account for under half, and no reason is known for the remainder. V and J calls and clone size come straight from that table; D and trimming were deduced from the DNA. For this sample there are some 69,000 clones; 81% appear just once. The biggest ten clones account for roughly 22% of the sample.

Collaborating institutions collected whole blood in K2EDTA tubes following their own protocols. For TCRbeta analysis, collaborators shipped samples in one of three forms: frozen whole blood, isolated PBMCs, or DNA extracted from either of those sample types. Deletion took 6 bases off V and 1 base off J, with a span of 9 bases between the germline ends. Its CDR3 holds 13 amino acids, cysteine through phenylalanine. Only the CDR3 DNA is retained, 39 bases long and in frame from the first base. For CDR1 and CDR2, the germline V gene lists MNHEY and SVGAGI. The V and J segments used are TRBV6-5 and TRBJ1-1, with the D gene call left open. The TCR was taken from a woman in her 70s with acute or convalescent COVID-19. The sample was peripheral blood. The CDR3 in this case is CASRQTQNTEAFF. The nucleotide sequence reads as follows: TGTGCCAGCAGACAGACACAGAACACTGAAGCTTTCTTT.